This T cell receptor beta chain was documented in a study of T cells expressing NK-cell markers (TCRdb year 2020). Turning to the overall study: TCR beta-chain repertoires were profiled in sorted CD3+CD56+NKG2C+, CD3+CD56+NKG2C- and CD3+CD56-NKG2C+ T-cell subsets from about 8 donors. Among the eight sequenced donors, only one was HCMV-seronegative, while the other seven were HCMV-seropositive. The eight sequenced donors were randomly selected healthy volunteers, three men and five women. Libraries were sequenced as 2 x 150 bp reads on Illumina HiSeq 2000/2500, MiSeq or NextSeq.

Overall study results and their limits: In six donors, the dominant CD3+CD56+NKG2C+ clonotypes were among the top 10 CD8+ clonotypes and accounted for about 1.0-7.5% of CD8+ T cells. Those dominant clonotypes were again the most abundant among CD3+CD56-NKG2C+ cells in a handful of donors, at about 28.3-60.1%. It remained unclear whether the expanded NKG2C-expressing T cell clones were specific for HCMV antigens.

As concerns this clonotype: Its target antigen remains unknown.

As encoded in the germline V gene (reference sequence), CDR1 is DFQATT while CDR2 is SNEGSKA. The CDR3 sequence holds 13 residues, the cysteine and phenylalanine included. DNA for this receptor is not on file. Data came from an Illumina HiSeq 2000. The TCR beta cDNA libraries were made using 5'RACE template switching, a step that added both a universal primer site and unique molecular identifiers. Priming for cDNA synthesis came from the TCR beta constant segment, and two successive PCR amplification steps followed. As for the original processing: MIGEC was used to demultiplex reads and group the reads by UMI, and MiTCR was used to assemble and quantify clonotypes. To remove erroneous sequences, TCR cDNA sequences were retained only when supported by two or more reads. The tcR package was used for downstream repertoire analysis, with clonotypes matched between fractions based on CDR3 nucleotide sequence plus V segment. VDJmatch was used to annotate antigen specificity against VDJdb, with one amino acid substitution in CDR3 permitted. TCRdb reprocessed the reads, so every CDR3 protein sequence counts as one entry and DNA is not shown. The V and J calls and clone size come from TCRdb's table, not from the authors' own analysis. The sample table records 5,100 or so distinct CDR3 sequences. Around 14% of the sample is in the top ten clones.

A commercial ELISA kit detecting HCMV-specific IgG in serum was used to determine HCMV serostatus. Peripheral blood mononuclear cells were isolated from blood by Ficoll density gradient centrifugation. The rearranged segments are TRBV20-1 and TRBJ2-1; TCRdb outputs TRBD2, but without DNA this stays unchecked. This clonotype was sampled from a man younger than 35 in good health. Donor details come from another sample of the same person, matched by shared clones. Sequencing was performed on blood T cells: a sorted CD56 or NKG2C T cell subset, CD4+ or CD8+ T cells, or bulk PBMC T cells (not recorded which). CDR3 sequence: CSALGLGGDEQFF.